A selection of T cell receptor beta chains follows, all from one sample in a study of circulating and synovial CD4+ cells in juvenile arthritis. This table comes from immunoSEQ multiplex PCR, and its TCRdb copy is limited to in-frame clones, with some not included. This sample has tens of thousands of clones, with nearly 95% found just once. Sample: CD4+ T cells from blood. The receptors stem from a human donor with juvenile idiopathic arthritis. Both conserved end residues are part of each CDR3. The D gene is left open where the match is weak. Rows may omit the clone size; those that give it use once, few, many or a size class.

cdr3_nt,cdr3_aa,clone_size,d_call,j_call,v_call
TGTGCCAGTACCCCGTGGGGGCCCTTAGGGACAGGGGATCAGCCCCAGCATTTT,CASTPWGPLGTGDQPQHF,-,TRBD1,TRBJ1-5,TRBV19
TGTGCTAGTGGTAGGGGAGATACGCAGTATTTT,CASGRGDTQYF,-,-,TRBJ2-3,TRBV12-5
TGTGCCAGCAGCCGACAGCGGGTACCCCTCAATGAGCAGTTCTTC,CASSRQRVPLNEQFF,-,-,TRBJ2-1,TRBV7-9
TGTGCCAGCAGTTTATCTAACAGGGGCGTAGGGACCCAGTACTTC,CASSLSNRGVGTQYF,once,TRBD1,TRBJ2-5,TRBV27
TGTGCCAGCAGCCAACCCCTCAGACAGGCCTCCAGCTACGAGCAGTACTTC,CASSQPLRQASSYEQYF,-,-,TRBJ2-7,TRBV4-2
TGTGCCAGCATGAGGGGACAGGGGGACAATTCACCCCTCCACTTT,CASMRGQGDNSPLHF,-,TRBD1,TRBJ1-6,TRBV28
TGTGCCAGCAGTCGCAGGGAGGCCCCCTATGGCTACACCTTC,CASSRREAPYGYTF,-,-,TRBJ1-2,TRBV27
TGCGCCAGCAGGAACAGGGTTTCGGACACTGAAGCTTTCTTT,CASRNRVSDTEAFF,-,-,TRBJ1-1,TRBV4-1
TGTGCCAGCAGTCCCGGGAGGCTGACCAAAAACATTCAGTACTTC,CASSPGRLTKNIQYF,once,TRBD2,TRBJ2-4,TRBV27
TGCGCCAGCAGCCCCTTAGCCGGGTCCCAAGAGACCCAGTACTTC,CASSPLAGSQETQYF,-,-,TRBJ2-5,TRBV5-1
TGTGCCAGCAGCTTGCCGGGACAGGGCGGAAACACCATATATTTT,CASSLPGQGGNTIYF,once,TRBD1,TRBJ1-3,TRBV5-4
TGTGCCAGTAGTTCCCGACCCCTTCGCCGGGACAGGGTATCCCTCCACTTT,CASSSRPLRRDRVSLHF,-,TRBD1,TRBJ1-6,TRBV19
TGTGCCAGCTCACCTTTTGGGACAGGCACAGATACGCAGTATTTT,CASSPFGTGTDTQYF,-,TRBD1,TRBJ2-3,TRBV18
TGCGCCAGCACCGGGGGGGAGGAGGCTTTCTTT,CASTGGEEAFF,-,-,TRBJ1-1,TRBV5-1
TGTGCCGGAAGGAGTGGGGGGGGGACAGATACGCAGTATTTT,CAGRSGGGTDTQYF,-,TRBD2,TRBJ2-3,TRBV6-1
TGTGCCAGCAGTTACCGGACAGGCATTAATTCACCCCTCCACTTT,CASSYRTGINSPLHF,-,TRBD1,TRBJ1-6,TRBV6-5
TGTGCCAGCAGTGAATGGACCGGACACCCCTCTGGAAACACCATATATTTT,CASSEWTGHPSGNTIYF,-,-,TRBJ1-3,TRBV2
TGTGCCAGCAGCTTAGGGGACAGACGAAAAAACAATGAGCAGTTCTTC,CASSLGDRRKNNEQFF,-,TRBD1,TRBJ2-1,TRBV7-8
TGTGCCAGCAGGAGACAGGGGTCCTACGAGCAGTACTTC,CASRRQGSYEQYF,-,TRBD1,TRBJ2-7,TRBV6-8
TGTGCCAGCAGCTATGAGCCAAAGGGGATCAAAAACATTCAGTACTTC,CASSYEPKGIKNIQYF,-,-,TRBJ2-4,TRBV5-8
TGTGCCACCAGCAGGGGGACTAGCGGGAGATACAATGAGCAGTTCTTC,CATSRGTSGRYNEQFF,once,TRBD2,TRBJ2-1,TRBV15
TGTGCCAGCATCCTCGACCTCCAGGGTTTCTCTCAAGAGACCCAGTACTTC,CASILDLQGFSQETQYF,-,-,TRBJ2-5,TRBV2
TGTGCCAGCAGTTACAGGGAGTTCTACGAGCAGTACTTC,CASSYREFYEQYF,-,-,TRBJ2-7,TRBV6-5
TGCGCCAGCAGACGAACCTCCGGGACAGGGGAATACAATGAGCAGTTCTTC,CASRRTSGTGEYNEQFF,-,TRBD1,TRBJ2-1,TRBV5-1
TGTGCCAGCAGCCTAGGCCTAACGGGGGGGGAGCTGTTTTTT,CASSLGLTGGELFF,-,-,TRBJ2-2,TRBV7-3
TGTGCCAGCAGCCCGCACCAGGGTCCGAGCACAGATACGCAGTATTTT,CASSPHQGPSTDTQYF,-,-,TRBJ2-3,TRBV7-8
TGTGCCAGCAGTGGGCATTTGAACACTGAAGCTTTCTTT,CASSGHLNTEAFF,-,-,TRBJ1-1,TRBV5-5
TGTGCCTGGAGTGTTAGGGGACTTTATGAAAAACTGTTTTTT,CAWSVRGLYEKLFF,-,-,TRBJ1-4,TRBV30
TGTGCCAGCAGGCCCGACAGAGCGAACACCGGGGAGCTGTTTTTT,CASRPDRANTGELFF,-,-,TRBJ2-2,TRBV6-5